A single TCR beta chain is shown here with its context. These data are taken from a study of cytomegalovirus exposure and HLA in healthy donors. The PCR employed 60 Vbeta primers together with 13 Jbeta primers. Assay: immunoSEQ multiplex PCR; the TCRdb copy retains only in-frame clones and omits some. Of roughly 220,000 clones in the sample, under 80% were seen once. V trimming: 4 bases; J trimming: 5 bases; junction bases outside the gene matches: 6. Germline V gene lookup returns CDR1 SNHLY and CDR2 FYNNEI. This CDR3 region has 15 residues. The sequencing input was PBMCs. The rearrangement uses TRBV2 and TRBJ2-3, with TRBD2 identical over 10 bases. This TCR was sampled from a woman in her thirties in good health and CMV-seronegative. CDR3 DNA sequence: TGTGCCAGCAGTGGTAGGAGCGGGGGGGTAGATACGCAGTATTTT. This codes for CASSGRSGGVDTQYF.